The 32 T cell receptor beta chains presented below share a single source sample, sequenced in a study of CD8 T cells in Susac syndrome. RNA totalling roughly 0.45 to 1 ug underwent reverse transcription with random hexamers. Each CDR3 protein is one row after TCRdb ran MiXCR on the immunoSEQ multiplex PCR reads. The table has about 180,000 distinct CDR3 sequences, roughly 94% seen once. Sequenced material: CD4+ T cells from PBMCs. The receptor set was obtained from a human donor with Susac syndrome.

V usage is TRBV5-6 and J usage is TRBJ1-2, with 7 bases identical to TRBD1. Germline lookup yields CDR1 SGHDT and CDR2 YYEEEE. This CDR3 spans 14 amino acids. With 0 bases clipped from V and 8 bases from J, the junction kept 7 bases outside the gene matches. Here the CDR3 reads CASSLGVTGQGYTF. DNA for the CDR3: TGTGCCAGCAGCTTGGGCGTGACAGGGCAAGGCTACACCTTC.

This chain uses TRBV10-3 with TRBJ1-2, with TRBD1 identical over 8 bases. The length of the CDR3 is 15 residues. With V trimmed by 4 bases and J by 6 bases, 10 bases remained unmatched. Germline values: CDR1 ENHRY, CDR2 SYGVKD. The CDR3 region is CAISARDRLSHGYTF. In DNA form, the CDR3 reads TGTGCCATCAGTGCAAGGGACAGGCTTTCTCATGGCTACACCTTC.

This clonotype has a handful of counts. The V call is TRBV2, the J call TRBJ2-6; D call uncertain. Trimming left V 6 bases short and J 0 bases short, with 6 bases between. The CDR3 length is 14 residues. Germline values: CDR1 SNHLY, CDR2 FYNNEI. As DNA, the CDR3 is TGTGCCAGCAGCCCGACCTCTGGGGCCAACGTCCTGACTTTC. This encodes CASSPTSGANVLTF.

The chain has TRBV7-2 and TRBJ2-1, with D hard to call. CDR1 and CDR2 (germline): SGHTA, FQGNSA. The length of the CDR3 is 11 residues. The V and J ends lost 5 bases and 10 bases respectively, with 9 bases between them. The CDR3 reads CASSRGLEQFF. CDR3 coding DNA: TGTGCCAGCAGCCGAGGTTTGGAGCAGTTCTTC. The full variable domain, rest sourced from reference TRBV7-2 and TRBJ2-1, is GAGVSQSPSNKVTEKGKDVELRCDPISGHTALYWYRQSLGQGLEFLIYFQGNSAPDKSGLPSDRFSAERTGGSVSTLTIQRTQQEDSAVYLCASSRGLEQFFGPGTRLTVL.

The V and J genes are TRBV29-1 and TRBJ2-3; D unclear. Germline V gene data show CDR1 as SQVTM and CDR2 as ANQGSEA. V lost 6 bases, J lost 6 bases, and 10 bases lay in between. The length of the CDR3 is 11 residues. The CDR3, as DNA: TGCAGCGTCTCGCTTTCGGATACGCAGTATTTT. The encoded protein is CSVSLSDTQYF.

The V gene is TRBV7-6, the J gene TRBJ1-4, with TRBD1 matching over 8 bases. CDR1 is SGHVS, CDR2 FNYEAQ, per germline. Trimming cost V 6 bases and J 6 bases; bases outside gene matches: 12. There are 16 residues in the CDR3. In DNA, the CDR3 is TGTGCCAGCAGTTGGACAGGGTCGGCTGTGGATGAAAAACTGTTTTTT. Residues: CASSWTGSAVDEKLFF.

V and J are TRBV9 and TRBJ1-1; D ambiguous. CDR3 length equals 13 residues. CDR1 is SGDLS, CDR2 YYNGEE, per germline. V was pared by 3 bases and J by 7 bases, with 13 bases between. CDR3 loop: CASSDVNGGEAFF. In DNA form, the CDR3 reads TGTGCCAGCAGCGACGTAAATGGAGGTGAAGCTTTCTTT.

This clonotype has only one observation. The V call is TRBV9, the J call TRBJ2-3; D unclear. Trimming took off 0 bases at V and 6 bases at J, with 8 bases between the two ends. This CDR3 is 13 amino acids long. Germline loops: CDR1 SGDLS, CDR2 YYNGEE. The CDR3 sequence is CASSVETTDTQYF. The CDR3 DNA reads as TGTGCCAGCAGCGTAGAAACTACGGATACGCAGTATTTT.

V is TRBV6-5 and J is TRBJ2-5; D is unclear. Trimming removed 2 bases at V and 8 bases at J, with 12 bases between. The CDR3 totals 13 residues. CDR1 is MNHEY, CDR2 SVGAGI, per germline. The CDR3: CASSYDNGETQYF. As DNA, the CDR3 is TGTGCCAGCAGTTACGATAATGGGGAAACCCAGTACTTC.

The chain joins TRBV24-1 to TRBJ2-3; D is possibly TRBD1 or TRBD2 (5 bases each). Trimming removed 9 bases from V and 1 base from J, with 13 bases in between. The CDR3 has 14 residues. Per the germline V gene, CDR1 is KGHDR and CDR2 is SFDVKD. CDR3 coding DNA: TGTGCCACCGGGGGTGGGGCGGGCACAGATACGCAGTATTTT. Encoded protein: CATGGGAGTDTQYF.

V usage is TRBV21-1 and J usage is TRBJ2-7. TRBV21-1 is designated a pseudogene. The CDR3 loop spans 13 amino acids. This CDR3 reads CATLLRFTSEQYF. The CDR3 region has the DNA TGTGCCACCCTACTTAGGTTTACGAGCGAGCAGTACTTC.

The rearrangement joins TRBV2 to TRBJ1-5; TRBD1 matches 10 bases. Germline V gene lookup returns CDR1 SNHLY and CDR2 FYNNEI. J gave up 0 bases and V 8 bases, and 4 bases lay outside the gene matches. The length of the CDR3 is 15 residues. CDR3 region: CASQGQGNSNQPQHF. The CDR3 DNA sequence: TGTGCCAGCCAGGGACAGGGGAATAGCAATCAGCCCCAGCATTTT.

The chain employs TRBV6-6 and TRBJ1-2; D uncertain. The germline V gene has CDR1 MNHNY and CDR2 SVGAGI (reference sequence). This CDR3 is built from 13 residues. The germline V and J ends were trimmed by 7 bases and 5 bases, with 14 bases remaining between them. In DNA, the CDR3 is TGTGCCAGCACCGACTCACGAAATTATGGCTACACCTTC. Amino acids: CASTDSRNYGYTF.

Details on this clonotype: One junction end does not reproduce the germline sequence, and a read error may be involved. This chain links TRBV20-1 with TRBJ2-1, with TRBD2 matching 13 bases. The CDR3 length is 15 residues. Looked up from germline, CDR1 is DFQATT and CDR2 is SNEGSKA (reference sequence). CDR3 in amino acids: CSARLAGGPYNEQLF. Here the CDR3 DNA reads TGCAGTGCCCGACTAGCGGGGGGACCTTACAATGAGCAGCTCTTC.

This sequence joins TRBV3-1 and TRBJ1-1, with a weak D call TRBD1 (5 bases). Germline assignment: CDR1 LGHDT and CDR2 YNNKEL (reference sequence). The CDR3 is made up of 15 amino acids. Trimming cost V 5 bases and J 0 bases, with 13 bases left between them. The CDR3 loop reads CASSTPGRVNTEAFF. In DNA, the CDR3 is TGTGCCAGCAGCACCCCGGGACGGGTGAACACTGAAGCTTTCTTT.

This rearrangement joins TRBV30 to TRBJ2-5; 7 bases fit TRBD2. The CDR3 sequence is 15 residues long. The germline V gene encodes CDR1 GTSNPN and CDR2 SVGIG (reference sequence). J lost 5 bases, V lost 3 bases, and 12 bases had no gene match. CDR3 amino acids: CAWSRGATGRETQYF. CDR3 bases: TGTGCCTGGAGCCGCGGGGCGACCGGGAGGGAGACCCAGTACTTC.

The chain joins TRBV20-1 to TRBJ2-7, with a tentative D call TRBD2 (6 bases). The CDR3 consists of 12 residues. The V end lost 3 bases, the J end lost 4 bases, and 10 bases lay between the germline ends. Germline CDR1 DFQATT, CDR2 SNEGSKA (reference sequence). The CDR3 DNA reads as TGCAGTGCTAGCGGGGGTCGATACGAGCAGTACTTC. Translation: CSASGGRYEQYF.

This chain joins TRBV7-9 and TRBJ2-5, with D hard to call. The CDR3 length is 9 residues. Germline CDR1 and CDR2: SEHNR and FQNEAQ (reference sequence). Deletions cut 10 bases from V and 5 bases from J, with 5 bases between. The CDR3 loop reads CATGETQYF. CDR3 nucleotide sequence: TGTGCCACGGGTGAGACCCAGTACTTC.

The chain couples TRBV7-2 to TRBJ2-4; the match to TRBD2 covers 16 bases. This CDR3 has 17 residues. The junction had 8 bases not matched to a gene; V was cut back by 5 bases and J by 7 bases. Germline V gene data show CDR1 as SGHTA and CDR2 as FQGNSA. The CDR3 sequence: CASSLGTSGGARNIQYF. CDR3 in DNA: TGTGCCAGCAGCCTCGGGACTAGCGGGGGGGCCAGGAACATTCAGTACTTC. The whole variable domain, remainder taken from reference TRBV7-2 and TRBJ2-4, is GAGVSQSPSNKVTEKGKDVELRCDPISGHTALYWYRQSLGQGLEFLIYFQGNSAPDKSGLPSDRFSAERTGGSVSTLTIQRTQQEDSAVYLCASSLGTSGGARNIQYFGAGTRLSVL.

This clonotype was seen a single time. The chain has TRBV11-2 and TRBJ2-3; TRBD1 matches at 11 bases. CDR1 SGHAT and CDR2 FQNNGV come from the germline V gene. The CDR3 length is 16 residues. The V and J ends lost 1 base and 4 bases, in that order; junction bases with no gene match: 4. The CDR3 loop is CASSLVGGQGADTQYF. CDR3 coding DNA: TGTGCCAGCAGCTTAGTTGGGGGACAGGGGGCAGATACGCAGTATTTT.

The chain links TRBV5-1 to TRBJ1-2, with 7 bases that match TRBD1. CDR1 and CDR2 (germline): SGHRS, YFSETQ. With 7 bases clipped from V and 2 bases from J, the junction kept 11 bases outside the gene matches. The length of the CDR3 is 15 residues. This CDR3 is CASHPGQAANYGYTF. CDR3 DNA sequence: TGCGCCAGCCATCCCGGACAGGCTGCCAACTATGGCTACACCTTC. Complete variable domain (other parts from reference TRBV5-1 and TRBJ1-2): KAGVTQTPRYLIKTRGQQVTLSCSPISGHRSVSWYQQTPGQGLQFLFEYFSETQRNKGNFPGRFSGRQFSNSRSEMNVSTLELGDSALYLCASHPGQAANYGYTFGSGTRLTVV.

This sequence joins TRBV30 and TRBJ1-2; D is uncertain. Germline CDR1 and CDR2: GTSNPN and SVGIG (reference sequence). The CDR3 sequence is 13 residues long. Deletions cut 0 bases from V and 3 bases from J, with 8 bases between. The CDR3 region is CAWSVPPHYGYTF. The CDR3 nucleotides read TGTGCCTGGAGTGTACCCCCTCACTATGGCTACACCTTC.

The chain uses TRBV6-5 and TRBJ2-7; 7 bases align to TRBD2. Germline V gene data show CDR1 as MNHEY and CDR2 as SVGAGI. Unmatched junction bases numbered 7, after V lost 5 bases and J lost 3 bases. The CDR3 has 14 amino acids. This CDR3 is CASSPRGSHYEQYF. The DNA for the CDR3 is TGTGCCAGCAGTCCGCGGGGGTCCCACTACGAGCAGTACTTC.

The chain carries TRBV7-2 and TRBJ2-7; the D is unclear. Germline CDR1 SGHTA, CDR2 FQGNSA. CDR3 size: 11 residues. Trimming stripped 3 bases from V and 3 bases from J, with 3 bases between. The CDR3 DNA reads TGTGCCAGCAGCTTTTACTACGAGCAGTACTTC. Protein: CASSFYYEQYF.

The J gene is TRBJ1-1, the V gene TRBV29-1, with D perhaps TRBD1 (5 bases). V was trimmed by 5 bases and J by 1 base, leaving 11 bases between them. The CDR3 has 13 amino acids. CDR1 SQVTM and CDR2 ANQGSEA come from the germline V gene. CDR3 region: CSVMQGANTEAFF. In DNA, the CDR3 is TGCAGCGTTATGCAGGGCGCGAACACTGAAGCTTTCTTT.

There are a few counts of this clonotype. The CDR3 reads CASSLGQTSNQPQHF. CDR3 nucleotides: TGTGCCAGCAGTTTGGGACAGACTAGCAATCAGCCCCAGCATTTT. The chain links TRBV12-3 or TRBV12-4 to TRBJ1-5, with 7 bases that match TRBD1. After removal of 3 bases from V and 0 bases from J, the junction contained 2 bases not matched to a gene. This CDR3 comprises 15 residues.

V and J are TRBV20-1 and TRBJ1-2; D perhaps matches TRBD1 (6 bases). In germline, CDR1 is DFQATT, CDR2 SNEGSKA (reference sequence). With 0 bases removed from V and 7 bases from J, the gap between germline ends came to 12 bases. This CDR3 contains 13 residues. For the CDR3, the DNA is TGCAGTGCTAGAGAGCGGGGGGCCTCTGGCTACACCTTC. Translating it yields CSARERGASGYTF.

This rearrangement joins TRBV5-1 to TRBJ2-5; unclear D gene. Germline values: CDR1 SGHRS, CDR2 YFSETQ. The ends were cut back, 4 bases at V and 5 bases at J, with 18 bases in the middle. CDR3 length equals 15 residues. The CDR3 nucleotides read TGCGCCAGCAGCCCCTCGGGCAGCCCTTGGGAGACCCAGTACTTC. It encodes CASSPSGSPWETQYF.

The J gene is TRBJ1-5, the V gene TRBV20-1, with 7 positions matching TRBD1. Germline V gene data show CDR1 as DFQATT and CDR2 as SNEGSKA (reference sequence). This CDR3 region has 16 residues. The junction had 11 bases not matched to a gene; V was cut back by 6 bases and J by 0 bases. The DNA of the CDR3 is TGCAGTGCGCATCGGGACAGCCTAGGTAGCAATCAGCCCCAGCATTTT. It yields the protein CSAHRDSLGSNQPQHF.

The V gene is TRBV25-1, the J gene TRBJ1-2; TRBD1 aligns across 8 bases. V lost 2 bases and J lost 6; bases outside the gene matches: 5. The CDR3 loop spans 14 amino acids. Germline assignment: CDR1 MGHDK and CDR2 SYGVNS. The CDR3 reads CASSERGQVDGYTF. DNA for the CDR3: TGTGCCAGCAGTGAAAGGGGACAGGTTGATGGCTACACCTTC.

The chain links TRBV15 to TRBJ1-1; the D is unclear. Between the trimmed V and J ends, which lost 0 bases and 1 base, there was a span of 18 bases. The CDR3 runs to 18 residues. CDR1 is LNHNV, CDR2 YYDKDF, per germline (reference sequence). CDR3 nucleotides: TGTGCCACCAGCAGAGATGAGATTGGTTTACTAGGGAACACTGAAGCTTTCTTT. This sequence encodes CATSRDEIGLLGNTEAFF.

The V call is TRBV3-1, the J call TRBJ1-1; 7 nucleotides align to TRBD1. V dropped 4 bases and J dropped 1; count of bases not matched to a gene: 6. Germline V CDR1 and CDR2: LGHDT, YNNKEL (reference sequence). The CDR3 has 15 residues. The chain's CDR3 is CASSPWDRGNTEAFF. The CDR3 DNA reads as TGTGCCAGCAGCCCCTGGGACAGAGGGAACACTGAAGCTTTCTTT.